This TCR beta chain was recovered during a study of CD8 T cells in Susac syndrome. Reverse transcription of roughly 0.45 to 1 ug RNA was performed with random hexamers. Multiplex immunoSEQ PCR targeted 54 Vbeta and 13 Jbeta TCR beta segments. TCRdb re-called the immunoSEQ multiplex PCR reads with MiXCR, one entry per CDR3 protein. Among roughly 150,000 distinct CDR3 sequences listed, 85% to 95% were seen once. General study findings and limits: A relatively small number of individuals underwent TCR sequencing and HLA analysis.

TEMRA cells were enriched by FACS, while CD8+ and CD4+ T cells were obtained through a negative isolation that was performed magnetically. As for this clonotype: The antigen remains unidentified.

The length of the CDR3 is 15 residues. Germline CDR1 MGHRA, CDR2 YSYEKL. The V gene end was trimmed by 4 bases and the J gene end by 2 bases; junction bases not matched to a gene: 6. This TCR was sampled from a human donor in good health. Material for sequencing was CD4+ T cells from PBMCs. The chain recombines TRBV4-1 with TRBJ1-2; TRBD1 matches 8 bases. The CDR3 nucleotides read TGCGCCAGCAGCCTGACAGGGGTCGTGAACTATGGCTACACCTTC. It is translated as CASSLTGVVNYGYTF.